These 12 T cell receptor beta chains were all obtained from the same sample, sequenced in a study of graft-versus-host responses after intestinal transplantation (dated by TCRdb to the early 2020s). The library was produced with the immunoSEQ multiplex PCR assay. TCRdb limited this immuneACCESS table to in-frame rearrangements with V and J called. A share of clones is missing; checked studies link under half to unresolved V genes, and the rest is unexplained. In this sample the table shows fewer than 95,000 clones, 85% to 95% of which occur a single time. The ten largest clones add up to roughly 0.49% of the sample. No antigen has been assigned to these receptors. This specimen's time point label, interpreted: cells obtained before transplantation from donor or recipient. The starting material was unstimulated CD8+ T cells sorted from spleen or lymph node cells, obtained before intestinal transplant. The receptor source for this set is a human donor who received an intestinal transplant.

The rearrangement joins TRBV5-8 to TRBJ2-2; the match to TRBD2 covers 9 bases. V lost 2 bases and J lost 3; bases outside the gene matches: 14. Germline V gene data show CDR1 as SGHTS and CDR2 as YDEGEE. This CDR3 is built from 19 residues. The CDR3 nucleotides are TGTGCCAGCAGCTTCCCCCGGGGTAGCGGGAGATTTTACACCGGGGAGCTGTTTTTT. This encodes CASSFPRGSGRFYTGELFF.

The chain has TRBV7-9 and TRBJ1-2, with 9 positions matching TRBD1. CDR1 is SEHNR and CDR2 is FQNEAQ in the germline V gene (reference sequence). V shed 5 bases, J shed 3 bases, and the junction held 10 bases outside the gene matches. The CDR3 consists of 16 residues. The CDR3 reads CASSENRGQQDYGYTF. The CDR3 region has the DNA TGTGCCAGCAGCGAGAACAGGGGGCAACAGGACTATGGCTACACCTTC.

The genes are TRBV7-9 and TRBJ1-2; 8 bases are shared with TRBD1. Germline CDR1 is SEHNR and CDR2 is FQNEAQ (reference sequence). The CDR3 has 16 amino acids. With V trimmed by 5 bases and J by 4 bases, 12 bases remained unmatched. CDR3 nucleotide sequence: TGTGCCAGCAGCCTCAACCCACAGGGGGGGGTCTATGGCTACACCTTC. Its protein product is CASSLNPQGGVYGYTF.

The rearrangement joins TRBV6-1 to TRBJ2-7; no clear D gene. The germline CDR1 and CDR2 sequences are MNHNS and SASEGT. The CDR3 spans 12 residues. V lost 6 bases to trimming and J lost 2 bases, with 8 bases between them. In DNA, the CDR3 is TGTGCCAGCAGCTATATGGCCTACGAGCAGTACTTC. This translates into CASSYMAYEQYF.

This clone is a singleton in its sample. The rearrangement uses TRBV19 and TRBJ1-2; D is possibly TRBD1 (6 bases). The CDR3 totals 13 residues. Germline V CDR1 and CDR2: LNHDA, SQIVND (reference sequence). Trimming left V 5 bases short and J 8 bases short, with 15 bases between. The CDR3 spells CASSYGGAWGYTF. The CDR3 nucleotides are TGTGCCAGTAGTTATGGGGGCGCCTGGGGCTACACCTTC.

This sequence joins TRBV20-1 and TRBJ1-2, with D unclear. This CDR3 spans 11 amino acids. Trimming removed 0 bases at V and 8 bases at J, with 7 bases between. Germline assignment: CDR1 DFQATT and CDR2 SNEGSKA (reference sequence). The chain's CDR3 is CSARDILGYTF. As DNA, the CDR3 is TGCAGTGCTAGAGATATACTCGGCTACACCTTC.

The chain recombines TRBV4-2 with TRBJ2-5; a weak D match, TRBD2 (6 bases). The CDR3 runs to 15 residues. With 2 bases removed from V and 5 bases from J, the gap between germline ends came to 15 bases. Looked up from germline, CDR1 is LGHNA and CDR2 is YNFKEQ. CDR3 in amino acids: CASSQSYGTPETQYF. In nucleotides, the CDR3 is TGTGCCAGCAGCCAATCTTATGGGACTCCGGAGACCCAGTACTTC.

The V call is TRBV15, the J call TRBJ2-7, with D perhaps TRBD2 (5 bases). The germline CDR1 and CDR2 sequences are LNHNV and YYDKDF (reference sequence). V was clipped by 3 bases and J by 6 bases, with 24 bases between them. The CDR3 runs 17 residues. The CDR3 region is CATSSEEVGGPRFEQYF. The CDR3 nucleotides read TGTGCCACCAGCAGCGAGGAGGTCGGAGGACCCCGTTTCGAGCAGTACTTC.

The rearrangement uses TRBV5-1 and TRBJ2-7; TRBD1 agrees at 8 bases. V shed 7 bases and J 3 bases; nucleotides not matched to a gene: 6. CDR1 SGHRS and CDR2 YFSETQ come from the germline V gene. This CDR3 comprises 13 residues. CDR3 protein: CASGWTGSYEQYF. The CDR3 DNA reads as TGCGCCAGCGGTTGGACAGGGAGCTACGAGCAGTACTTC.

The CDR3 here is CASSHNRGVTEAFF. The CDR3 DNA is TGTGCCAGCAGCCACAACAGGGGAGTCACTGAAGCTTTCTTT. The rearrangement links TRBV4-2 to TRBJ1-1; 7 bases map to TRBD1. This CDR3 region has 14 residues. V shed 3 bases, J shed 4 bases, and the junction held 5 bases outside the gene matches. CDR1 is LGHNA, CDR2 YNFKEQ, per germline.

The CDR3 reads CASSRTGTGTYEQYF. In DNA, the CDR3 is TGCGCCAGCAGTCGGACCGGGACAGGGACTTACGAGCAGTACTTC. The chain carries TRBV4-1 and TRBJ2-7, with TRBD1 identical over 9 bases. The CDR3 contains 15 residues. Trimming removed 6 bases from V and 4 bases from J; junction bases left unmatched: 10. From germline, CDR1 is MGHRA and CDR2 YSYEKL.

J is TRBJ1-2 and V is TRBV7-8, with D possibly TRBD1 on 6 matching bases. CDR1 is SGHVS, CDR2 FQNEAQ, per germline. This CDR3 is built from 14 residues. Trimming took off 1 base at V and 4 bases at J, with 10 bases between the two ends. Here the CDR3 DNA reads TGTGCCAGCAGCTTAGTTCAGGGGACCTATGGCTACACCTTC. Protein sequence: CASSLVQGTYGYTF. Using reference TRBV7-8 and TRBJ1-2 for the parts outside the CDR3, the full variable domain is GAGVSQSPRYKVAKRGQDVALRCDPISGHVSLFWYQQALGQGPEFLTYFQNEAQLDKSGLPSDRFFAERPEGSVSTLKIQRTQQEDSAVYLCASSLVQGTYGYTFGSGTRLTVV.